The 5 T cell receptor beta chains presented below share a single source sample, sequenced in a study of OX40 agonist ivuxolimab in advanced cancers. The protocol was immunoSEQ multiplex PCR, while the TCRdb copy is restricted to in-frame clones and leaves out a portion. The data show under 45,000 clones, 78% seen once. The material sequenced was CD4+ or CD8+ T cells sorted from blood, taken in a trial of the OX40 agonist ivuxolimab. All receptors come from an adult with an advanced solid tumor such as melanoma, head and neck, liver or kidney cancer.

V is TRBV7-9 and J is TRBJ2-3, with a weak D call TRBD2 (6 bases). With 5 bases removed from V and 0 bases from J, the gap between germline ends came to 21 bases. Looked up from germline, CDR1 is SEHNR and CDR2 is FQNEAQ (reference sequence). The CDR3 runs to 18 residues. CDR3 sequence: CASSHGGSAGRSTDTQYF. Here the CDR3 DNA reads TGTGCCAGCAGCCACGGGGGATCGGCGGGTCGTAGCACAGATACGCAGTATTTT.

This chain links TRBV28 with TRBJ2-3; D gene unclear. Germline loops: CDR1 MDHEN, CDR2 SYDVKM. V gave up 7 bases and J gave up 2 bases, with 4 bases separating them. CDR3 length: 11 amino acids. CDR3 region: CASTFTDTQYF. CDR3 sequence (DNA): TGTGCCAGCACCTTCACAGATACGCAGTATTTT.

The chain links TRBV9 to TRBJ2-1; D ambiguous. Germline lookup yields CDR1 SGDLS and CDR2 YYNGEE. This CDR3 has 14 amino acids. V was clipped by 2 bases and J by 8 bases, with 14 bases between them. The DNA for the CDR3 is TGTGCCAGCAGCGTCGGATCCACACCGGATGAGCAGTTCTTC. It encodes CASSVGSTPDEQFF.

This clone has just a few counts. The chain joins TRBV19 to TRBJ2-3, with a tentative D call TRBD1 (5 bases). The CDR3 is 15 residues long. Deletions cut 3 bases from V and 6 bases from J, with 16 bases between. CDR1 is LNHDA, CDR2 SQIVND, per germline (reference sequence). This CDR3 is CASSIGRVVVDTQYF. CDR3 DNA sequence: TGTGCCAGTAGTATCGGCAGGGTTGTGGTGGATACGCAGTATTTT. The full variable domain, its missing parts supplied by reference TRBV19 and TRBJ2-3, is DGGITQSPKYLFRKEGQNVTLSCEQNLNHDAMYWYRQDPGQGLRLIYYSQIVNDFQKGDIAEGYSVSREKKESFPLTVTSAQKNPTAFYLCASSIGRVVVDTQYFGPGTRLTVL.

The CDR3 reads CASTVRGGYEQFF. The CDR3 bases are TGTGCCAGCACCGTGAGGGGAGGCTATGAGCAGTTCTTC. The chain has TRBV27 and TRBJ2-1; D perhaps matches TRBD2 (6 bases). The V end lost 7 bases, the J end lost 8 bases, and 15 bases lay between the germline ends. The germline V gene encodes CDR1 MNHEY and CDR2 SMNVEV (reference sequence). The CDR3 spans 13 residues.